The 10 T cell receptor beta chains in this list originate from one sample, sequenced in a study of cytomegalovirus exposure and HLA in healthy donors. Primers included in the PCR were 60 Vbeta and 13 Jbeta primers. Clones were read by immunoSEQ multiplex PCR, and TCRdb kept only the in-frame ones, dropping some. The repertoire holds some 170,000 clones, with about 10% as singletons. Sequencing used PBMCs. These receptors were taken from a woman in her twenties or thirties in good health and CMV-seropositive.

DNA of the CDR3: TGTGCCAGCAGTTCCGGAGGGGGAAACACCATATATTTT. Translated: CASSSGGGNTIYF. The rearrangement joins TRBV6-5 to TRBJ1-3; D is unresolved. The CDR3 sequence is 13 residues long. Germline V gene lookup returns CDR1 MNHEY and CDR2 SVGAGI. V lost 4 bases, J lost 4 bases, and 8 bases lay in between.

The chain employs TRBV4-2 and TRBJ2-7; TRBD2 agrees at 9 bases. J lost 0 bases, V lost 0 bases, and 9 bases had no gene match. CDR1 and CDR2 (germline): LGHNA, YNFKEQ. This CDR3 has 18 residues. CDR3 bases: TGTGCCAGCAGCCAAGATAGTCAGGCTAGCGGGGCCTCCTACGAGCAGTACTTC. This sequence encodes CASSQDSQASGASYEQYF.

The sample holds a few counts of this clone. The rearrangement uses TRBV7-3 and TRBJ2-3, with TRBD1 matching over 7 bases. The CDR3 extends over 14 amino acids. The germline gives CDR1 SGHTA, CDR2 FQGTGA. With 5 bases clipped from V and 0 bases from J, the junction kept 2 bases outside the gene matches. In DNA form, the CDR3 reads TGTGCCAGCAGCCGGGACAGCAGCACAGATACGCAGTATTTT. As protein: CASSRDSSTDTQYF.

This clone appeared a few times. The chain joins TRBV6-1 to TRBJ2-1; 10 nucleotides agree with TRBD2. Per the germline V gene, CDR1 is MNHNS and CDR2 is SASEGT. J gave up 9 bases and V 1 base, and 6 bases lay outside the gene matches. This CDR3 comprises 15 residues. The DNA for the CDR3 is TGTGCCAGCAGTGAAGAGAGCGGGAGGGTGGGTGAGCAGTTCTTC. Residues: CASSEESGRVGEQFF.

In this sample, this clone turned up a few times. The DNA for the CDR3 is TGTGCCAGCAGCTTGGCCCTAGCGGGAGATGAGCAGTTCTTC. This codes for CASSLALAGDEQFF. The rearrangement joins TRBV5-4 to TRBJ2-1, with 10 bases lining up with TRBD2. CDR1 and CDR2 (germline): SGHNT, YYREEE (reference sequence). This CDR3 has 14 amino acids. V shed 0 bases and J 8 bases; nucleotides not matched to a gene: 2. Variable domain in full (rest from reference TRBV5-4 and TRBJ2-1): ETGVTQSPTHLIKTRGQQVTLRCSSQSGHNTVSWYQQALGQGPQFIFQYYREEENGRGNFPPRFSGLQFPNYSSELNVNALELDDSALYLCASSLALAGDEQFFGPGTRLTVL.

Concerning this clone itself: It is likely a read error, because the conserved phenylalanine at the end of the CDR3 is missing. The chain employs TRBV14 and TRBJ1-1; a possible D gene is TRBD1 (5 bases). Germline CDR1 reads SGHDN; CDR2 reads FVKESK. The CDR3 runs 19 residues. V was pared by 3 bases and J by 4 bases, with 27 bases between. The CDR3 nucleotides read TGTGCCAGCAGCCACCTAAGAAGCTATAAGGGGCGAGGCGGCACTGAAGCTTTCGTT. It specifies CASSHLRSYKGRGGTEAFV.

This clone was counted only a few times. The rearrangement links TRBV4-1 to TRBJ2-3; tentative D call: TRBD2 (7 bases). Trimming cost V 4 bases and J 4 bases, with 18 bases left between them. The length of the CDR3 is 16 residues. Germline V gene lookup returns CDR1 MGHRA and CDR2 YSYEKL. The DNA for the CDR3 is TGCGCCAGCAGCCCCATGGGGGGGGGCGAAGCAGATACGCAGTATTTT. The encoded protein is CASSPMGGGEADTQYF.

This clone was counted a few times. The chain couples TRBV7-9 to TRBJ1-2; D gene unclear. The CDR3 totals 13 residues. The germline V and J ends were trimmed by 5 bases and 4 bases, with 11 bases remaining between them. In germline, CDR1 is SEHNR, CDR2 FQNEAQ (reference sequence). CDR3 nucleotides: TGTGCCAGCAGCCCGAACGGGGTCTATGGCTACACCTTC. Translation: CASSPNGVYGYTF.

This clone was counted between two and nine times. The chain couples TRBV19 to TRBJ1-1; TRBD1 might be the D (5 bases). The CDR3 extends over 17 amino acids. Germline V gives CDR1 LNHDA, CDR2 SQIVND (reference sequence). The V end lost 6 bases, the J end lost 0 bases, and 20 bases lay between the germline ends. CDR3 sequence (DNA): TGTGCCAGTAGCCGGGCGGCGGGGGGGGTCATGAACACTGAAGCTTTCTTT. Protein sequence: CASSRAAGGVMNTEAFF.

This chain links TRBV5-1 with TRBJ2-4, with 8 nucleotides matching TRBD1. The CDR3 has 15 residues. The V and J ends lost 4 bases and 12 bases, in that order; junction bases with no gene match: 15. Germline V lookup: CDR1 SGHRS, CDR2 YFSETQ. In nucleotides, the CDR3 is TGCGCCAGCAGCCCCGGACAGGGCGCCGGGGGAGATCAGTACTTC. Translating it yields CASSPGQGAGGDQYF.